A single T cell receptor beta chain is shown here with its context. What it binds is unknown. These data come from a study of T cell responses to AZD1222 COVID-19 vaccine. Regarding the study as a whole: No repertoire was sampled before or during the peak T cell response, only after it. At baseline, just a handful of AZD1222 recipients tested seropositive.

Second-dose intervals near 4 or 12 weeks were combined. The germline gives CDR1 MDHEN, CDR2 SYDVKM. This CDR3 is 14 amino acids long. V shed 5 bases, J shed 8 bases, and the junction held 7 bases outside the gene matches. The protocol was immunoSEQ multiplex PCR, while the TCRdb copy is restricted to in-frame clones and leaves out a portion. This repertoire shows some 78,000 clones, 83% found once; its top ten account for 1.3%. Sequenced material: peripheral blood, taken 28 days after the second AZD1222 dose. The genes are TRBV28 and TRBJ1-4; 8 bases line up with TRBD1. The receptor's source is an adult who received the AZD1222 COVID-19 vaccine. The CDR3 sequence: CASSIRGQEEKLFF. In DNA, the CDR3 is TGTGCCAGCAGTATCAGGGGGCAGGAAGAAAAACTGTTTTTT.